These 21 T cell receptor beta chains share one sample of origin, sequenced in a study of T cells in Graves' hyperthyroidism and ophthalmopathy. Researchers took RNA transcripts and amplified the TCR beta CDR3 regions from them. HTBI primers drove first-round RT-PCR of the TCR CDR3. TCRdb itself ran the multiplex PCR reads through MiXCR, one entry per CDR3 protein. The profile shows 700,000 to 850,000 distinct CDR3 sequences, around a third of them singletons. The sequenced material came from blood. The receptors were gathered from a woman in her thirties or forties with Graves' hyperthyroidism.

A few counts support this clonotype. The genes are TRBV7-9 and TRBJ1-2, with TRBD1 matching over 7 bases. This CDR3 comprises 16 residues. Losses at the gene ends were 5 bases for V and 8 bases for J; bases not matched to a gene: 17. CDR1 is SEHNR, CDR2 FQNEAQ, per germline (reference sequence). The CDR3 here is CASSQTTEGAREGYTF. The CDR3 region has the DNA TGTGCCAGCAGCCAGACGACAGAGGGGGCGCGTGAAGGCTACACCTTC.

The gene calls are TRBV10-3 and TRBJ1-5; 9 nucleotides match TRBD1. This CDR3 has 18 residues. The trim removed 5 bases at V and 4 bases at J, leaving 15 bases unmatched. Per germline, CDR1 ENHRY and CDR2 SYGVKD. DNA for the CDR3: TGTGCCATCAGTTCCTTTGTCCGTCCCGGGACAGGGAATCAGCCCCAGCATTTT. Its translation is CAISSFVRPGTGNQPQHF.

J is TRBJ2-7 and V is TRBV6-5; D is possibly TRBD2 (6 bases). This CDR3 comprises 15 residues. Trimming took 2 bases from V and 2 from J, leaving 13 bases between them. Germline-derived CDR1 and CDR2 are MNHEY and SVGAGI. DNA of the CDR3: TGTGCCAGCAGTTACGGGCTAGCGTTGGCCTACGAGCAGTACTTC. This codes for CASSYGLALAYEQYF.

This clonotype was counted many times. The rearrangement links TRBV5-6 to TRBJ1-2, with unresolved D. This CDR3 has 12 residues. CDR1 and CDR2 (germline): SGHDT, YYEEEE. Trimming stripped 1 base from V and 6 bases from J, with 7 bases between. In DNA, the CDR3 is TGTGCCAGCAGCTTGAACATTCATGGCTACACCTTC. Translated: CASSLNIHGYTF.

The chain is built from TRBV10-3 and TRBJ1-6; 10 bases are shared with TRBD1. The CDR3 spans 14 residues. V was clipped by 7 bases and J by 8 bases; unmatched bases: 5. Germline V gene lookup returns CDR1 ENHRY and CDR2 SYGVKD. The CDR3 nucleotides read TGTGCCATCATGGGGACAGGGGTCGATTCACCCCTCCACTTT. This translates into CAIMGTGVDSPLHF.

The V and J genes are TRBV3-1 and TRBJ1-1; D call uncertain. This CDR3 region has 18 residues. Germline V lookup: CDR1 LGHDT, CDR2 YNNKEL (reference sequence). V was cut by 4 bases and J by 11 bases, with 32 bases left in between. The CDR3: CASSLSLGRGMSSPGAFF. The CDR3 DNA follows: TGTGCCAGCAGCCTTTCTTTGGGTCGCGGGATGAGCTCCCCCGGCGCTTTCTTT. Drawing the rest from reference TRBV3-1 and TRBJ1-1, the complete variable domain is DTAVSQTPKYLVTQMGNDKSIKCEQNLGHDTMYWYKQDSKKFLKIMFSYNNKELIINETVPNRFSPKSPDKAHLNLHINSLELGDSAVYFCASSLSLGRGMSSPGAFFGQGTRLTVV.

This clonotype was seen many times. The rearrangement joins TRBV10-3 to TRBJ2-7; D is uncertain. CDR3 length: 11 residues. With 3 bases removed from V and 5 bases from J, the gap between germline ends came to 5 bases. The V gene's germline CDR1 is ENHRY and CDR2 SYGVKD. In DNA, the CDR3 is TGTGCCATCAGTGACCCCAACGAGCAGTACTTC. Protein: CAISDPNEQYF.

V gene TRBV3-1 combines with J gene TRBJ1-3, with 7 bases identical to TRBD1. Germline trimming cut 6 bases from V and 4 bases from J; bases unmatched to any gene: 9. Germline CDR1 and CDR2: LGHDT and YNNKEL (reference sequence). This CDR3 has 15 amino acids. The CDR3 DNA follows: TGTGCCAGCAGTCAGATGACAGGGCACGGAAACACCATATATTTT. As protein: CASSQMTGHGNTIYF.

This chain joins TRBV12-3 or TRBV12-4 and TRBJ1-4; 9 bases are a match to TRBD1. This CDR3 is 15 amino acids long. With 3 bases clipped from V and 8 bases from J, the junction kept 7 bases outside the gene matches. The CDR3: CASSFGGTGKEKLFF. In nucleotides, the CDR3 is TGTGCCAGCAGTTTTGGGGGGACAGGGAAAGAAAAACTGTTTTTT.

This clonotype was seen repeatedly, ten times or more. This chain links TRBV12-3 or TRBV12-4 with TRBJ1-3; the D gene is possibly TRBD1 (6 bases). V was shortened by 5 bases and J by 2 bases, with 16 bases between the two germline ends. CDR3 length: 16 residues. For the CDR3, the DNA is TGTGCCAGCAGTCCAGGGGACGAGGGACCTGGAAACACCATATATTTT. Amino acids: CASSPGDEGPGNTIYF.

This clonotype was seen at least ten times. V usage is TRBV7-2 and J usage is TRBJ1-1, with 8 bases aligning to TRBD1. CDR3 length: 13 residues. Germline V lookup: CDR1 SGHTA, CDR2 FQGNSA. V gave up 5 bases and J gave up 6 bases; unmatched junction bases: 5. CDR3: CASSRTGWSEAFF. CDR3 DNA: TGTGCCAGCAGCCGGACAGGGTGGTCTGAAGCTTTCTTT.

Only a few counts were recorded for this clonotype. The chain employs TRBV20-1 and TRBJ2-7, with TRBD1 matching over 8 bases. From germline, CDR1 is DFQATT and CDR2 SNEGSKA (reference sequence). The length of the CDR3 is 13 residues. V was clipped by 7 bases and J by 2 bases; unmatched bases: 7. CDR3 protein: CSGLGTGPYEQYF. For the CDR3, the DNA is TGCAGTGGTTTGGGGACAGGACCCTACGAGCAGTACTTC.

The J gene is TRBJ1-1, the V gene TRBV24-1, with D hard to call. Germline loops: CDR1 KGHDR, CDR2 SFDVKD. V was cut by 11 bases and J by 2 bases, with 14 bases left in between. The CDR3 contains 13 residues. CDR3 protein: CASSPLDNTEAFF. The DNA for the CDR3 is TGTGCCAGCTCACCACTGGACAACACTGAAGCTTTCTTT.

Turning to this clonotype: A much more abundant neighbour one base away suggests this may be a read error. The V and J genes are TRBV6-1 and TRBJ2-7; 12 bases match TRBD1. Germline V gives CDR1 MNHNS, CDR2 SASEGT. CDR3 size: 14 residues. The V gene end was trimmed by 6 bases and the J gene end by 5 bases; junction bases not matched to a gene: 5. The CDR3 spells CASRGQGAGNEQYF. The DNA of the CDR3 is TGTGCCAGCAGGGGACAGGGGGCGGGGAACGAGCAGTACTTC.

The V gene is TRBV6-2 or TRBV6-3, the J gene TRBJ1-6; 7 bases map to TRBD1. Germline CDR1 is MNHEY and CDR2 is SVGEGT. This CDR3 is built from 13 residues. V gave up 6 bases and J gave up 10 bases; unmatched junction bases: 6. CDR3 loop: CASRGKGASPLHF. The DNA for the CDR3 is TGTGCCAGCAGGGGTAAGGGGGCCTCACCCCTCCACTTT.

This chain connects TRBV19 to TRBJ1-6, with 8 bases matching TRBD1. The CDR3 loop spans 14 amino acids. The germline CDR1 and CDR2 sequences are LNHDA and SQIVND (reference sequence). Trimming took 3 bases from V and 10 from J; bases not matched to a gene: 5. The CDR3 region has the DNA TGTGCCAGTAGTATCCTCGGACAGGGCTCACCCCTCCACTTT. Translation: CASSILGQGSPLHF.

Only a few counts were recorded for this clonotype. The rearrangement uses TRBV19 and TRBJ2-7; 9 bases are a match to TRBD2. The CDR3 has 15 residues. V gave up 5 bases and J gave up 6 bases; unmatched junction bases: 11. Germline V lookup: CDR1 LNHDA, CDR2 SQIVND (reference sequence). CDR3 coding DNA: TGTGCCAGTAGTTGGGGCGGGAGGGCCGGTGGCGAGCAGTACTTC. The encoded protein is CASSWGGRAGGEQYF.

In its sample, this clonotype was seen many times. The chain couples TRBV12-3 or TRBV12-4 to TRBJ2-7, with 10 positions matching TRBD1. With V trimmed by 6 bases and J by 7 bases, 9 bases remained unmatched. This CDR3 comprises 14 residues. CDR3 in amino acids: CASSTRQGAMEQYF. The CDR3 DNA is TGTGCCAGCAGCACAAGACAGGGGGCGATGGAGCAGTACTTC.

With respect to this clonotype: A much more abundant neighbour one base away suggests this may be a read error. This CDR3 fails to terminate in the conserved phenylalanine or tryptophan, so it likely reflects a read error. V and J are TRBV2 and TRBJ2-7; perhaps TRBD1 as D (6 bases). Trimming removed 6 bases from V and 7 bases from J, with 19 bases in between. This CDR3 region has 14 residues. The V gene's germline CDR1 is SNHLY and CDR2 FYNNEI. The chain's CDR3 is CASRVQGALKEQYL. Written as DNA, the CDR3 is TGTGCCAGCAGGGTACAGGGTGCCCTTAAGGAGCAGTACCTC.

This clonotype occurred many times. The V gene is TRBV7-3, the J gene TRBJ2-2, with a possible D match to TRBD2 (6 bases). Germline-derived CDR1 and CDR2 are SGHTA and FQGTGA. This CDR3 comprises 15 residues. Trimming took 2 bases from V and 1 from J, leaving 8 bases between them. Here the CDR3 DNA reads TGTGCCAGCAGCTTAGGCGGGGTGAACACCGGGGAGCTGTTTTTT. This encodes CASSLGGVNTGELFF.

The J gene is TRBJ2-7, the V gene TRBV6-5, with D unclear. The CDR3 loop spans 14 amino acids. With 2 bases removed from V and 7 bases from J, the gap between germline ends came to 15 bases. CDR1 and CDR2 (germline): MNHEY, SVGAGI. Here the CDR3 DNA reads TGTGCCAGCAGTTACCTTCCGATGAACAATGAGCAGTACTTC. Protein sequence: CASSYLPMNNEQYF.